The 16 T cell receptor beta chains presented below share a single source sample, sequenced in a study of blood T cell repertoires in COVID-19. Libraries were prepared by immunoSEQ multiplex PCR; TCRdb keeps only in-frame clonotypes and omits some of them. The sample contains about 210,000 clones, 85% of which appear only once. Sequencing input: peripheral blood. These receptors came from a woman in her 70s with COVID-19, enrolled during active disease.

V gene TRBV5-5 combines with J gene TRBJ1-1; possibly TRBD1 for D (6 bases). Germline V gene lookup returns CDR1 SGHKS and CDR2 YYEKEE (reference sequence). V was shortened by 1 base and J by 3 bases, with 13 bases between the two germline ends. The CDR3 has 15 residues. For the CDR3, the DNA is TGTGCCAGCAGCTTGCGGGCACAGGGATACACTGAAGCTTTCTTT. Residues: CASSLRAQGYTEAFF.

This chain uses TRBV6-6 with TRBJ2-2; D gene ambiguous. This CDR3 is built from 13 residues. Germline lookup yields CDR1 MNHNY and CDR2 SVGAGI (reference sequence). V was cut by 6 bases and J by 5 bases, with 10 bases left in between. The CDR3 sequence is CASRELSTGELFF. The CDR3 coding sequence is TGTGCCAGCAGAGAGTTGTCGACCGGGGAGCTGTTTTTT.

The rearrangement uses TRBV4-3 and TRBJ1-2; 9 nucleotides align to TRBD1. Germline V CDR1 and CDR2: LGHNA, YSLEER. The V and J ends lost 0 bases and 7 bases, in that order; junction bases with no gene match: 9. The CDR3 contains 16 residues. The CDR3 region has the DNA TGCGCCAGCAGCCAAGATAATAACAGGGGGCGTAGTGGCTACACCTTC. Encoded protein: CASSQDNNRGRSGYTF.

This clone was seen a single time. The chain carries TRBV28 and TRBJ2-3; D might be TRBD2 (6 bases). The ends were cut back, 3 bases at V and 7 bases at J, with 14 bases in the middle. This CDR3 has 14 amino acids. The germline gives CDR1 MDHEN, CDR2 SYDVKM. The CDR3 loop reads CASSFPQGGNTQYF. As DNA, the CDR3 is TGTGCCAGCAGTTTCCCCCAGGGAGGAAATACGCAGTATTTT.

Details on this clone: Other nucleotide sequences in the sample specify the same CDR3. V usage is TRBV7-2 and J usage is TRBJ1-2; 7 positions agree with TRBD1. Trimming took 5 bases from V and 3 from J; bases not matched to a gene: 9. The CDR3 runs to 15 residues. CDR1 is SGHTA, CDR2 FQGNSA, per germline. CDR3 region: CASSPRTGAYYGYTF. The CDR3 bases are TGTGCCAGCAGCCCCCGGACAGGAGCTTACTATGGCTACACCTTC.

The chain links TRBV20-1 to TRBJ2-1, with D unclear. This CDR3 has 12 amino acids. The V and J ends lost 3 bases and 8 bases respectively, with 11 bases between them. CDR1 is DFQATT and CDR2 is SNEGSKA in the germline V gene (reference sequence). In DNA, the CDR3 is TGCAGTGCTAGTTCCCGGAGCGATGAGCAGTTCTTC. It encodes CSASSRSDEQFF.

V gene TRBV6-6 combines with J gene TRBJ2-2; possibly TRBD2 for D (7 bases). The ends were cut back, 5 bases at V and 1 base at J, with 20 bases in the middle. There are 18 residues in the CDR3. Germline V gene data show CDR1 as MNHNY and CDR2 as SVGAGI (reference sequence). The CDR3 is CASSRTGGGTRNTGELFF. The CDR3 DNA sequence: TGTGCCAGCAGTCGAACGGGGGGCGGGACCAGGAACACCGGGGAGCTGTTTTTT.

The V gene is TRBV19, the J gene TRBJ1-2; 7 bases align to TRBD1. Germline V gene lookup returns CDR1 LNHDA and CDR2 SQIVND (reference sequence). This CDR3 has 14 residues. Trimming at V came to 7 bases and at J to 4 bases, leaving 9 bases not matched to a gene. CDR3: CASKGAGRTYGYTF. As DNA, the CDR3 is TGTGCCAGTAAGGGGGCGGGACGGACCTATGGCTACACCTTC.

This clone was seen only a few times. The V call is TRBV7-6, the J call TRBJ1-5; 11 positions match TRBD1. The CDR3 is made up of 15 amino acids. CDR1 SGHVS and CDR2 FNYEAQ come from the germline V gene. V dropped 3 bases and J dropped 7; count of bases not matched to a gene: 5. The CDR3 protein is CASSLRDRGLQPQHF. In nucleotides, the CDR3 is TGTGCCAGCAGCTTGCGGGACAGGGGGTTACAGCCCCAGCATTTT.

The V and J genes are TRBV5-6 and TRBJ1-2; 7 positions agree with TRBD1. Per the germline V gene, CDR1 is SGHDT and CDR2 is YYEEEE. This CDR3 comprises 13 residues. The J segment lost 5 bases and the V segment lost 4 bases, leaving 5 bases of the junction unmatched. The CDR3 sequence is CASSQTTGYGYTF. DNA for the CDR3: TGTGCCAGCAGCCAAACGACAGGGTATGGCTACACCTTC.

The chain joins TRBV11-3 to TRBJ2-5, with 7 bases aligning to TRBD1. Germline V gene sequence: CDR1 SGHNT, CDR2 YENEEA. The CDR3 consists of 15 residues. V lost 3 bases to trimming and J lost 2 bases; unmatched junction nucleotides: 6. CDR3 in amino acids: CASSLAGTAQETQYF. DNA of the CDR3: TGTGCCAGCAGCTTGGCCGGGACAGCTCAAGAGACCCAGTACTTC.

This rearrangement joins TRBV29-1 to TRBJ1-2; TRBD1 is a possible D gene (6 bases). This CDR3 comprises 14 residues. With 2 bases removed from V and 7 bases from J, the gap between germline ends came to 17 bases. Per germline, CDR1 SQVTM and CDR2 ANQGSEA. Here the CDR3 reads CSVERRQGTGGYTF. The DNA for the CDR3 is TGCAGCGTTGAAAGGCGCCAGGGGACGGGTGGCTACACCTTC.

The chain combines TRBV18 with TRBJ1-2; no reliable D call. The V and J ends lost 3 bases and 3 bases respectively, with 11 bases between them. The CDR3 extends over 14 amino acids. CDR1 KGHSH and CDR2 LQKENI come from the germline V gene. Written as DNA, the CDR3 is TGTGCCAGCTCACCGTGGCAAGAGGACTATGGCTACACCTTC. Its translation is CASSPWQEDYGYTF. The whole variable domain, filled in from reference TRBV18 and TRBJ1-2, reads NAGVMQNPRHLVRRRGQEARLRCSPMKGHSHVYWYRQLPEEGLKFMVYLQKENIIDESGMPKERFSAEFPKEGPSILRIQQVVRGDSAAYFCASSPWQEDYGYTFGSGTRLTVV.

This clone was detected once. The gene calls are TRBV3-1 (or the pseudogene TRBV3-2) and TRBJ1-3; D uncertain. Germline V CDR1 and CDR2: LGHDT, YNNKEL (reference sequence). The CDR3 is made up of 16 amino acids. V was shortened by 1 base and J by 0 bases, with 10 bases between the two germline ends. The CDR3 loop reads CASSQVGGFSGNTIYF. The CDR3 region has the DNA TGTGCCAGCAGCCAAGTAGGAGGTTTCTCTGGAAACACCATATATTTT.

This chain uses TRBV7-3 with TRBJ2-2, with 7 bases aligning to TRBD2. The CDR3 has 16 amino acids. Germline lookup yields CDR1 SGHTA and CDR2 FQGTGA. V trimming: 5 bases; J trimming: 7 bases; junction bases outside the gene matches: 13. DNA of the CDR3: TGTGCCAGCAGCCATAAGCGGGACGGGTTTCACGGGGAGCTGTTTTTT. Residues: CASSHKRDGFHGELFF.

The chain carries TRBV11-2 and TRBJ2-5; D possibly corresponds to TRBD1 (5 bases). The germline gives CDR1 SGHAT, CDR2 FQNNGV. The CDR3 covers 14 residues. V was pared by 2 bases and J by 4 bases, with 11 bases between. CDR3: CASSLRGNGETQYF. The DNA for the CDR3 is TGTGCCAGCAGCTTAAGGGGAAATGGAGAGACCCAGTACTTC. The full variable domain, completed using reference TRBV11-2 and TRBJ2-5, is EAGVAQSPRYKIIEKRQSVAFWCNPISGHATLYWYQQILGQGPKLLIQFQNNGVVDDSQLPKDRFSAERLKGVDSTLKIQPAKLEDSAVYLCASSLRGNGETQYFGPGTRLLVL.